These T cell receptor beta chains were read from a single sample in a study of T cell responses to AZD1222 COVID-19 vaccine. Libraries were prepared by immunoSEQ multiplex PCR; TCRdb keeps only in-frame clonotypes and omits some of them. The sample shows 150,000 to 200,000 clones, 90% of them seen only once. The sample in question was peripheral blood, obtained on day 0 of AZD1222 vaccination. The receptors originated from an adult in good health. CDR3s include the opening cysteine and the closing phenylalanine or tryptophan. The D gene is left open where the match is weak. For some rows the clone size is stated as once, few or many, or as a class when expanded; others skip it.

D	V	length	J	size	DNA	CDR3
NA	TRBV9	11	TRBJ1-2	NA	TGTGCCAGCAGCGTAGCCGACCGGTACACCTTC	CASSVADRYTF
TRBD2	TRBV7-3	20	TRBJ2-3	few	TGTGCCAGCAGCTACAGAGCCTCCGGGACTAGCGGGGGCTCAGAGAACACGCAGTATTTT	CASSYRASGTSGGSENTQYF
NA	TRBV2	14	TRBJ2-5	NA	TGTGCCAGCAGTGAAGTGGGGGGGCCAGAGACCCAGTACTTC	CASSEVGGPETQYF
NA	TRBV4-1	18	TRBJ2-5	NA	TGCGCCAGCAGCCCAGGCGGGTTAGCGGACGTGTACCAAGAGACCCAGTACTTC	CASSPGGLADVYQETQYF
NA	TRBV10-1	15	TRBJ2-3	NA	TGCGCCAGCAGTGAGGCGCGGAAGCGCCCAGATACGCAGTATTTT	CASSEARKRPDTQYF
TRBD1	TRBV7-2	15	TRBJ2-5	NA	TGTGCCAGCAGCTTAGCGACAGGGGGGCGGGAGACCCAGTACTTC	CASSLATGGRETQYF
TRBD1	TRBV5-6	17	TRBJ1-5	NA	TGTGCCAGCAGCTTGTACGGACAGGGTAACGGCAATCAGCCCCAGCATTTT	CASSLYGQGNGNQPQHF
TRBD1	TRBV27	14	TRBJ1-1	NA	TGTGCCAGTCGCAAGGACAGGGCCGACACAGAAGCTTTCTTT	CASRKDRADTEAFF
NA	TRBV19	13	TRBJ2-3	NA	TGTGCCAGTAGTATCCCGCGCGGGGATACGCAGTATTTT	CASSIPRGDTQYF
NA	TRBV5-1	16	TRBJ1-6	few	TGCGCCAGCAGCCCAGATCCGCCCCGCAGGGGTTCACCCCTCCACTTT	CASSPDPPRRGSPLHF